The rows below give T cell receptor beta chains drawn from one sample of a study of cytomegalovirus exposure and HLA in healthy donors. Sequencing used immunoSEQ multiplex PCR; TCRdb keeps in-frame clones, though not all of them. The data show around 250,000 clones, 85% to 90% seen once. The source material was PBMCs. The receptor source for this set is a woman between 18 and 30 years old in good health and CMV-seronegative. CDR3s include the opening cysteine and the closing phenylalanine or tryptophan. Not all rows give a size; the values are once, few, many and, for expanded clones, a class.

clone size | V gene | CDR3 protein
. | TRBV10-3 | CAISGPGQGFNEQFF
. | TRBV6-1 | CASTLVGAEDTQYF
. | TRBV6-5 | CASSIQGAGELFF
. | TRBV12-5 | CASGFMGAQRGNTEAFF
. | TRBV9 | CASSVRSGGRQETQYF
. | TRBV11-2 | CASSLDISYEQYF
. | TRBV5-8 | CASSLRRGQGRGNEQFF
. | TRBV6-5 | CASRQGDNEQFF
. | TRBV4-1 | CASSQSTGWSYEQYF
. | TRBV9 | CASSVATTDTEAFF
. | TRBV2 | CASFRDRGLSNQPQHF
. | TRBV2 | CASRGTGVNEQFF
few | TRBV19 | CASSPEGPVVYNEQFF
. | TRBV7-9 | CASSLIGQLDEKLFF
. | TRBV7-6 | CASTGGLEDTQYF
. | TRBV28 | CASKSRSGLGEKLFF
. | TRBV6-5 | CASSRQGNQPQHF
. | TRBV7-9 | CASSFYVEGTEAFF
. | TRBV27 | CASSFTPGGTGELFF
. | TRBV6-1 | CASSEAGQGKGETQYF
. | TRBV29-1 | CSVKTGLGTEAFF
. | TRBV19 | CASSNHAGLQETQYF
. | TRBV6-5 | CASSYDNYNEQFF
once | TRBV9 | CASSVAITGDEQYF
. | TRBV6-1 | CASSSPGVTYEQYF
. | TRBV2 | CASSRDSNQPQHF
. | TRBV27 | CASSLDSRFYGYTF
once | TRBV27 | CASSLGTSGYQETQYF
few | TRBV29-1 | CSALDSQNTEAFF
. | TRBV6-5 | CASSRGGPGGYGYTF
. | TRBV6-5 | CASSPGTGYNSPLHF